This T cell receptor (beta chain) was retrieved from a study of shared clonotypes between healthy human individuals. Study in general: A donor's plate count was three for CD4 naive and three for CD4 memory; CD8 naive had two and CD8 memory one. Findings and limits, study-wide: It was observed that 5% to 6.5% of naive CD4 clonotypes were shared across four donors.

The naive CD8 fraction comprised CD45RO-negative cells positively selected for CCR7 and excluded terminally differentiated effector memory CD45RA+ cells. Profiling relied on immunoSEQ multiplex PCR, and the TCRdb table lists in-frame clones only, not all of them. The sample carries around 600,000 clones, roughly 95% recorded once. The CDR3 spans 16 residues. Trimming stripped 5 bases from V and 4 bases from J, with 18 bases between. Germline V gene data show CDR1 as LNHDA and CDR2 as SQIVND (reference sequence). Details on this clone: The antigen remains unidentified.

The chain couples TRBV19 to TRBJ2-1; D gene unclear. The sequencing input was naive CD8+ T cells sorted from blood. This clonotype originated in a woman between 25 and 40 years old in good health. The CDR3, as DNA: TGTGCCAGTAGTCCCCCCTCTGAGAGGCTATACAATGAGCAGTTCTTC. It codes for CASSPPSERLYNEQFF. The variable domain in full, with the rest retrieved from reference TRBV19 and TRBJ2-1, is DGGITQSPKYLFRKEGQNVTLSCEQNLNHDAMYWYRQDPGQGLRLIYYSQIVNDFQKGDIAEGYSVSREKKESFPLTVTSAQKNPTAFYLCASSPPSERLYNEQFFGPGTRLTVL.